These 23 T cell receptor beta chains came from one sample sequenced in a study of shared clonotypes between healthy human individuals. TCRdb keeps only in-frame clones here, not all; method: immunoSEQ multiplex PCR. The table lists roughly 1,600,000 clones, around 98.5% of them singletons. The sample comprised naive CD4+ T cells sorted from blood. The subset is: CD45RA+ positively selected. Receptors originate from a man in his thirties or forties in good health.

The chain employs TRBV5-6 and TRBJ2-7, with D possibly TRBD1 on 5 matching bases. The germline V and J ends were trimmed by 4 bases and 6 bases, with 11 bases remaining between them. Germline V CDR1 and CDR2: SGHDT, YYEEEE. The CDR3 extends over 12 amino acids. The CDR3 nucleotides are TGTGCCAGCAGCCAGGGCCGTTCCGAGCAGTACTTC. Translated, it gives CASSQGRSEQYF.

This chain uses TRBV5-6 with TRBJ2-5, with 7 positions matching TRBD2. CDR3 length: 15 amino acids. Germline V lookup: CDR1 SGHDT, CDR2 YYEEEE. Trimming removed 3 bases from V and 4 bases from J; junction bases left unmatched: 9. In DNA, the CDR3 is TGTGCCAGCAGCTCGACCCTCCGGACTAGAGAGACCCAGTACTTC. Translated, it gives CASSSTLRTRETQYF.

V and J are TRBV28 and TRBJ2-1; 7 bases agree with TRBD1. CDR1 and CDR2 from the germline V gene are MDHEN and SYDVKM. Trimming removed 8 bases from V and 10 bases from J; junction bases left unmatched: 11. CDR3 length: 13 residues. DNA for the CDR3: TGTGCCAGCCGGGACAGTCCCACTTGGGAGCAGTTCTTC. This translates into CASRDSPTWEQFF.

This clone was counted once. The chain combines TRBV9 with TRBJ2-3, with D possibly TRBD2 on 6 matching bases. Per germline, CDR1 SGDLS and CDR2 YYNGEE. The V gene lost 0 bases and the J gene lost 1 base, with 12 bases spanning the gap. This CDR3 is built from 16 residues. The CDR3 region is CASSVENAGRTDTQYF. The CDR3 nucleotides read TGTGCCAGCAGCGTAGAAAACGCGGGACGCACAGATACGCAGTATTTT.

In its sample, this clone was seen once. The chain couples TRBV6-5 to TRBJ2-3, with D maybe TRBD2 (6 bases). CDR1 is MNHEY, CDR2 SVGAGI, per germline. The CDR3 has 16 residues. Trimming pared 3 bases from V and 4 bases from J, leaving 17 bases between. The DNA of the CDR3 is TGTGCCAGCAGTTATGGCACAGGAGGGCCGGCAGATACGCAGTATTTT. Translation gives CASSYGTGGPADTQYF.

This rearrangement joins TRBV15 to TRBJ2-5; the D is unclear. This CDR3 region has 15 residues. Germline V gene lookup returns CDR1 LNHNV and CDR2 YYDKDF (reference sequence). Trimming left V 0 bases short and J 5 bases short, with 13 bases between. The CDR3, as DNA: TGTGCCACCAGCAGAGATATGGGATTCGGCGAGACCCAGTACTTC. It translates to CATSRDMGFGETQYF.

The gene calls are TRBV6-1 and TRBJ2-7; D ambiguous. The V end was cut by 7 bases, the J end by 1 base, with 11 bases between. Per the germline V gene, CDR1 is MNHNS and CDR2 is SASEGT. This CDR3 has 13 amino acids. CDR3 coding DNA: TGTGCCAGCAACGCCGGGCCTTCCTACGAGCAGTACTTC. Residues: CASNAGPSYEQYF.

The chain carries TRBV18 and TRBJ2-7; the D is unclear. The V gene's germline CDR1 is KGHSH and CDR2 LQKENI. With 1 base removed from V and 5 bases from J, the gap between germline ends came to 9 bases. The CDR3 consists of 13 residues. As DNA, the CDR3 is TGTGCCAGCTCACCACAAGCCCGGGACGAGCAGTACTTC. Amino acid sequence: CASSPQARDEQYF.

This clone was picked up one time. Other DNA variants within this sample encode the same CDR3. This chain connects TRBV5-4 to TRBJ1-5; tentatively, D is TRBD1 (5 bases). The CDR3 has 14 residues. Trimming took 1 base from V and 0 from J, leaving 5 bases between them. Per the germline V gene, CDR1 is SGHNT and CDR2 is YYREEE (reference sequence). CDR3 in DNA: TGTGCCAGCAGCTTGAGGGGTAGCAATCAGCCCCAGCATTTT. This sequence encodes CASSLRGSNQPQHF.

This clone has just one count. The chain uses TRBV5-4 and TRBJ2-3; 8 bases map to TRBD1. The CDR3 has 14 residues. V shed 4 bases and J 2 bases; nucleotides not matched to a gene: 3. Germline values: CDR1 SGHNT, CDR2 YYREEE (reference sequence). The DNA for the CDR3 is TGTGCCAGCAGCAACAGGGGGGTCACAGATACGCAGTATTTT. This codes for CASSNRGVTDTQYF.

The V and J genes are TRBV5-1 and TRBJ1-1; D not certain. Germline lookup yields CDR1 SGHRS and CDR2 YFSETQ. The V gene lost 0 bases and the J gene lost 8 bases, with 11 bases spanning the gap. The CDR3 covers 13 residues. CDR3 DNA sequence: TGCGCCAGCAGCTTGGAGGCGGGAGTCGAAGCTTTCTTT. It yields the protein CASSLEAGVEAFF.

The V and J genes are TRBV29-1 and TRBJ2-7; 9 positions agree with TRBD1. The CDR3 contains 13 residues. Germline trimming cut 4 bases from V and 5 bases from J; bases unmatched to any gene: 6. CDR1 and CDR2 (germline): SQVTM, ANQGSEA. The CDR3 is CSVGWDRVNEQYF. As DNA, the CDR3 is TGCAGCGTTGGATGGGACAGGGTGAACGAGCAGTACTTC.

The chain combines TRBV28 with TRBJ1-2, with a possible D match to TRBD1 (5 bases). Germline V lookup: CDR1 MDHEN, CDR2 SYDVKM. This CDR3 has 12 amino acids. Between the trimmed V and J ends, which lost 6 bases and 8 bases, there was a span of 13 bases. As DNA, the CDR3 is TGTGCCAGCAGGGGGCTAAGAGGAGGCTACACCTTC. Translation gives CASRGLRGGYTF.

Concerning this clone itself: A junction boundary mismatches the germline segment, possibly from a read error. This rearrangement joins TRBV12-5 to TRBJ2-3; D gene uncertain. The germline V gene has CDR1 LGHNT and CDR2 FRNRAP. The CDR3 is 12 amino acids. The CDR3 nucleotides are TGTGCTAGTGGTTTGCCAAACCAGCGACCCAAATTT. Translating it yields CASGLPNQRPKF.

The CDR3, as DNA: TGTGCCAGCAGCTTAAGTCTAGCAGGATTCGCAGATGAGCTGTTTTTT. Translation gives CASSLSLAGFADELFF. The chain joins TRBV11-3 to TRBJ2-2; a possible D gene is TRBD2 (5 bases). The V end was cut by 2 bases, the J end by 11 bases, with 21 bases between. The CDR3 contains 16 residues. Germline V gives CDR1 SGHNT, CDR2 YENEEA.

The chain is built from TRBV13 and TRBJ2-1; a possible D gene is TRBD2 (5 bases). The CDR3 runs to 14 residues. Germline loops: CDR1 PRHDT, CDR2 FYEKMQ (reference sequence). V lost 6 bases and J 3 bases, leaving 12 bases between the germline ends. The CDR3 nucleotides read TGTGCCAGCAGTCTAGCCGGAGGCTACAATGAGCAGTTCTTC. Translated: CASSLAGGYNEQFF.

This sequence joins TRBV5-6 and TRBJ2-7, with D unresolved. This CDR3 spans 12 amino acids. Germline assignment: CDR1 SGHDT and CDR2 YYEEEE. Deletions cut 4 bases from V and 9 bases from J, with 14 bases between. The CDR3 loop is CASSLTEGVQYF. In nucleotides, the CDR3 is TGTGCCAGCAGCCTAACGGAAGGAGTGCAGTACTTC.

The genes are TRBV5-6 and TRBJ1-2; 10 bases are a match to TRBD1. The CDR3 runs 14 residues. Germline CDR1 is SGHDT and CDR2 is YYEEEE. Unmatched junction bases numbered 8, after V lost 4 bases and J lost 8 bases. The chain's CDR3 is CASSRTTGGYGYTF. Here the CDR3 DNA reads TGTGCCAGCAGCCGAACGACAGGGGGCTACGGCTACACCTTC.

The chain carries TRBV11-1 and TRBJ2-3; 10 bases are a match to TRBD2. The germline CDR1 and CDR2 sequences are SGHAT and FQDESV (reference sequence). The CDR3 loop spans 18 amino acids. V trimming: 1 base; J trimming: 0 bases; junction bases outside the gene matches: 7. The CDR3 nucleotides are TGTGCCAGCAGCTTAGGTCGGACTAGCGGAGCTAGCACAGATACGCAGTATTTT. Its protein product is CASSLGRTSGASTDTQYF.

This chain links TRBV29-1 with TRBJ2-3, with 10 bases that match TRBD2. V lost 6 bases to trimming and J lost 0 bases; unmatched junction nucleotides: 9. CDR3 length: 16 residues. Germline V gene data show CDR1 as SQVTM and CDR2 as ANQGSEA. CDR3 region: CSVPPGLATSTDTQYF. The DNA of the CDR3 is TGCAGCGTGCCCCCGGGACTAGCGACAAGCACAGATACGCAGTATTTT.

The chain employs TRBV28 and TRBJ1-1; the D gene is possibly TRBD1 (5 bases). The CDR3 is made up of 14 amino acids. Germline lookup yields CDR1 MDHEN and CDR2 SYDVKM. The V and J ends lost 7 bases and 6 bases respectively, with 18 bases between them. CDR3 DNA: TGTGCCAGCATCGAGGGGCAACTCAGGTCTGAAGCTTTCTTT. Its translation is CASIEGQLRSEAFF.

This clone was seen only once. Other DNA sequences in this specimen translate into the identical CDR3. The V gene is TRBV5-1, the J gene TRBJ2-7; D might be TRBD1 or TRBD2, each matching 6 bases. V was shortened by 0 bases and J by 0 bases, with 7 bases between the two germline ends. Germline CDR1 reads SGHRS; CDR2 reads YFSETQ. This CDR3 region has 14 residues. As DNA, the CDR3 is TGCGCCAGCAGCTTGGCGGGGGCCTCCTACGAGCAGTACTTC. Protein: CASSLAGASYEQYF. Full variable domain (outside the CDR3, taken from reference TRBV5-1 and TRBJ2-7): KAGVTQTPRYLIKTRGQQVTLSCSPISGHRSVSWYQQTPGQGLQFLFEYFSETQRNKGNFPGRFSGRQFSNSRSEMNVSTLELGDSALYLCASSLAGASYEQYFGPGTRLTVT.

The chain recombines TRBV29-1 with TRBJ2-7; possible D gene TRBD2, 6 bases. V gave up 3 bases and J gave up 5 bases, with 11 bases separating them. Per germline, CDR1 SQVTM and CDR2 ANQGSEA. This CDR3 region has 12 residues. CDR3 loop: CSVDGSYNEQYF. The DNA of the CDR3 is TGCAGCGTTGACGGGAGTTATAACGAGCAGTACTTC.